Listed here is a single TCR beta chain. Its target is unknown. This may be a read error: a much more frequent sequence differs by one nucleotide. MiXCR, run by TCRdb on the 5' RACE reads, gives a single entry per CDR3 protein. The table has roughly 400,000 distinct CDR3 sequences, roughly 18% seen once; the top ten hold roughly 21%. This CDR3 has 13 amino acids. The germline V and J ends were trimmed by 2 bases and 0 bases, with 4 bases remaining between them. Germline V gene lookup returns CDR1 SGHTA and CDR2 FQGNSA. These data belong to a study of T-cell memory formation after mild COVID-19. As for the study in general: Among the donors, TCR clusters were largely specific to each donor. Regarding the study as a whole: The finding that pre-infection memory included some responding clones suggested that cross-reactive memory joined. There was no confirmation that second-wave clones peaking on day 37 were SARS-CoV-2 specific.

Specimen: PBMCs or a T cell subset sorted from them (not recorded which). V is TRBV7-2 and J is TRBJ1-1; D not certain. The sequence was collected from a man aged 18-30 years who had mild COVID-19 (a few samples of this study predate the infection). Cell type and time point are not known. CDR3 sequence: CASSLMVNTEAFF. CDR3 coding DNA: TGTGCCAGCAGCTTAATGGTGAACACTGAAGCTTTCTTT.